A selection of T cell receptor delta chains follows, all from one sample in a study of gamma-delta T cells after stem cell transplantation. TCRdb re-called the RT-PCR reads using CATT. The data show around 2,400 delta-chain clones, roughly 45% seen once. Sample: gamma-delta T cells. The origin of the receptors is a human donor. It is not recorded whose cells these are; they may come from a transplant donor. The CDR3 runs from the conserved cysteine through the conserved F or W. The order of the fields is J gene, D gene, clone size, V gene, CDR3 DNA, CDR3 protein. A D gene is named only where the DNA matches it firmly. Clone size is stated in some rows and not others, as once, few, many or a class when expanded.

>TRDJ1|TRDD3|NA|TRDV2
TGTGCCTGTGGCACGGTAGGAGAAACTGGGGGATCCAGCACCGATAAACTCATCTTT
CACGTVGETGGSSTDKLIF
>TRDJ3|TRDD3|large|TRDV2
TGTGCCTGTGACGCCACTGGGGGAGGCTGGGACACCCGACAGATGTTTTTC
CACDATGGGWDTRQMFF
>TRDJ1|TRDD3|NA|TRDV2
TGTGCCTGTGACACCCTACTGGGGGATACGACTTCGTACACCGATAACCTCATCTTT
CACDTLLGDTTSYTDNLIF
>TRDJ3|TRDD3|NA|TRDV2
TGTGCCTGTGACACCGTACTGGGGGATACGCTGGGTACCTGGGACACCCGACAGATGTTTTTC
CACDTVLGDTLGTWDTRQMFF
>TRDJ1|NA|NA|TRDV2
TGTGCCTGTGTCCCTGTCACATCTACGGTGGATACCTCCCCGCCGTACACCTATAAACTCATCTTT
CACVPVTSTVDTSPPYTYKLIF
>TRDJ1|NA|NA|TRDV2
TGTGCCTGTCTAAATTTACTGGAGAACCGCGATAAACTCATCTTT
CACLNLLENRDKLIF
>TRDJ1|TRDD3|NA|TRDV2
TGTGCCTGTGACATCCTGCTGGGGGATACTTCTTACACCGATAAACTCATCTTT
CACDILLGDTSYTDKLIF
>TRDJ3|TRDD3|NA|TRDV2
TGTGCCTGTGGCACCGTGGGCTTACTGGGGGACGTTAGCTCCTGGGACACCCGACAGATGTTTTTC
CACGTVGLLGDVSSWDTRQMFF
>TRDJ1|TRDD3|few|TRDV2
TGTGCCTGTGAAGAACTGGGGGATACGCGCGGAAAACTCATCTTT
CACEELGDTRGKLIF
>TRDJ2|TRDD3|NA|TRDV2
TGTGCCTGTGACAGATTAAAGGAGGCGGGGGATTTTACAGCACAACTCTTCTTT
CACDRLKEAGDFTAQLFF
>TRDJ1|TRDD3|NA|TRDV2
TGTGCCTGTGTTGGACTGGGGGATACGTCAAGTGGCCGCGAGGACGCCGATAAAGTCATCTTT
CACVGLGDTSSGREDADKVIF
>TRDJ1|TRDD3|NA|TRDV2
TGTGCCTGTGACGTACTGGGGGACCACACCGATAAACTCATCTTT
CACDVLGDHTDKLIF
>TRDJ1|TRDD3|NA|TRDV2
TGTGCCTGTGACACGGCCTCGACGTGGGGATACGACCGGGGGAGACTCATCTTT
CACDTASTWGYDRGRLIF
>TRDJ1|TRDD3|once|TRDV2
TGTGCCTGTGACACCGTACTGGGGGATAAGGCTGATAGGCCCTTCCTCACACTCATCTTT
CACDTVLGDKADRPFLTLIF
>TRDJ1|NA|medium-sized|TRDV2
TGTGCCTGTGACAAGCTAGGGGATCAGAGCGGTAAACTCATCTTT
CACDKLGDQSGKLIF
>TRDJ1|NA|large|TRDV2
TGTGCCTGTGCTACCTTGGGGGCCTACACCGATAAACTCATCTTT
CACATLGAYTDKLIF
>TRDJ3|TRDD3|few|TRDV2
TGTGCCTGTGACACCGGTTGGGGGATTACTCCGACCGCTAATTCCTGGGACACCCGACAGATGTTTTTC
CACDTGWGITPTANSWDTRQMFF
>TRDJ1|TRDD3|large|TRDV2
TGTGCCTGTGACACCCTATTTGTGGGGGATACCGATAAACTCATCTTT
CACDTLFVGDTDKLIF